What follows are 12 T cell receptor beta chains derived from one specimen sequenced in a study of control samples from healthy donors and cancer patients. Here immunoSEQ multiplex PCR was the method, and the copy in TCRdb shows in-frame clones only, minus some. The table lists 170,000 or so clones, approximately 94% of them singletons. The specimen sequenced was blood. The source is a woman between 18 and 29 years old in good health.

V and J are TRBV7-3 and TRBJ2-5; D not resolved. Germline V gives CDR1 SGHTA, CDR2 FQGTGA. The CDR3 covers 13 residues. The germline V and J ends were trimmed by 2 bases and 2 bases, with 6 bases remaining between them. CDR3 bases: TGTGCCAGCAGCTTAGGGCAGCAAGAGACCCAGTACTTC. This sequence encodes CASSLGQQETQYF.

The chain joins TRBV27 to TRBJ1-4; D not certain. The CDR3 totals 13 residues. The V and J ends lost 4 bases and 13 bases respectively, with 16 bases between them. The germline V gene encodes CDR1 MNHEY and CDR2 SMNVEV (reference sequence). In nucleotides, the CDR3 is TGTGCCAGCAGTTCGTCGGCCCCTCCAGGACTGTTTTTT. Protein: CASSSSAPPGLFF.

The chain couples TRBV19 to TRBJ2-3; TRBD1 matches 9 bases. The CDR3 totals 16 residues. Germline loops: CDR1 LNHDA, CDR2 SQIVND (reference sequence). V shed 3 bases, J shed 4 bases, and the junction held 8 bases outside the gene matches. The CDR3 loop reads CASSILTGGIADTQYF. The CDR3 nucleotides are TGTGCCAGTAGTATCCTGACAGGGGGTATCGCAGATACGCAGTATTTT.

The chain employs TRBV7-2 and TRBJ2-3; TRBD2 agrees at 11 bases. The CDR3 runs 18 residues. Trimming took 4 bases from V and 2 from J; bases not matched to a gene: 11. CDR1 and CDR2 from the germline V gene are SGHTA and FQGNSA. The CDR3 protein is CASSYPLLAGANTDTQYF. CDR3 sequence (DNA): TGTGCCAGCAGCTACCCACTACTAGCGGGGGCCAACACAGATACGCAGTATTTT.

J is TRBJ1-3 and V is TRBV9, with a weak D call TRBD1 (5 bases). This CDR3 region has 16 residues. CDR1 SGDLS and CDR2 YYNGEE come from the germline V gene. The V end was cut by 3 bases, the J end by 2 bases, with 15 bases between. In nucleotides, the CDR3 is TGTGCCAGCAGCGACCTCGACGAGGGGACTGGAAACACCATATATTTT. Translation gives CASSDLDEGTGNTIYF.

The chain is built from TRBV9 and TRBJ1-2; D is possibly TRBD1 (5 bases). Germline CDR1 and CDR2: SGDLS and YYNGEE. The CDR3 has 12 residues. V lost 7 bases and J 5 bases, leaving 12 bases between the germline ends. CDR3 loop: CASDGGSYGYTF. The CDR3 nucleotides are TGTGCCAGCGACGGGGGAAGTTATGGCTACACCTTC. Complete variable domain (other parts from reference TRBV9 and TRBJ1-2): DSGVTQTPKHLITATGQRVTLRCSPRSGDLSVYWYQQSLDQGLQFLIQYYNGEERAKGNILERFSAQQFPDLHSELNLSSLELGDSALYFCASDGGSYGYTFGSGTRLTVV.

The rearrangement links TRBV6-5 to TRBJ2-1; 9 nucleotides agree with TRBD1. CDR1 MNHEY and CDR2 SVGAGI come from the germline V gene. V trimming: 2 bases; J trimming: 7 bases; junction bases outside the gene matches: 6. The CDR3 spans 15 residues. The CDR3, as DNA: TGTGCCAGCAGTTACACAGCTGGGACAGGGAATGAGCAGTTCTTC. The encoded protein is CASSYTAGTGNEQFF.

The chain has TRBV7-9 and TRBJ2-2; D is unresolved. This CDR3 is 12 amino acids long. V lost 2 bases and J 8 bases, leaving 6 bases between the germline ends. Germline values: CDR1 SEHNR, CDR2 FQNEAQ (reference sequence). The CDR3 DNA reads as TGTGCCAGCAGCTTATACCAGGGGGAGCTGTTTTTT. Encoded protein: CASSLYQGELFF.

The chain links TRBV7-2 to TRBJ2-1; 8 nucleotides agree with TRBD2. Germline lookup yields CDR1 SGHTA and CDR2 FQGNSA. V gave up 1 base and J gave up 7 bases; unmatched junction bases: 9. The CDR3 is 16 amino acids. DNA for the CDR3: TGTGCCAGCAGCTTAGATAGCGGGACCCGTGTAAATGAGCAGTTCTTC. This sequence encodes CASSLDSGTRVNEQFF.

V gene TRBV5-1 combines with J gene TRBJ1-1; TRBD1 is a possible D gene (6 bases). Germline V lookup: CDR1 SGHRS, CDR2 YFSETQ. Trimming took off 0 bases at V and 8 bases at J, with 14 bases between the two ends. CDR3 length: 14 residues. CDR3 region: CASSLGSGGEEAFF. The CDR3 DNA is TGCGCCAGCAGCTTGGGGAGCGGGGGCGAAGAAGCTTTCTTT.

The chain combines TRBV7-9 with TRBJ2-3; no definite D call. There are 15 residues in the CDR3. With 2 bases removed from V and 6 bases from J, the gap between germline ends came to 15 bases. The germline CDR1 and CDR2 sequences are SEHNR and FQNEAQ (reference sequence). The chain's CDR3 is CASSLRGSPRDTQYF. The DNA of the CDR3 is TGTGCCAGCAGCTTAAGAGGTTCACCGAGGGATACGCAGTATTTT.

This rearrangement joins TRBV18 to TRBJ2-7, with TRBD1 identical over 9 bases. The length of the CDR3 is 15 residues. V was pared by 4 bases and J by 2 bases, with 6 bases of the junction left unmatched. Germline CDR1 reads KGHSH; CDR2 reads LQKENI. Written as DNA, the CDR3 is TGTGCCAGCTCACTGGGACAGGGTATCGCCTACGAGCAGTACTTC. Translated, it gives CASSLGQGIAYEQYF.